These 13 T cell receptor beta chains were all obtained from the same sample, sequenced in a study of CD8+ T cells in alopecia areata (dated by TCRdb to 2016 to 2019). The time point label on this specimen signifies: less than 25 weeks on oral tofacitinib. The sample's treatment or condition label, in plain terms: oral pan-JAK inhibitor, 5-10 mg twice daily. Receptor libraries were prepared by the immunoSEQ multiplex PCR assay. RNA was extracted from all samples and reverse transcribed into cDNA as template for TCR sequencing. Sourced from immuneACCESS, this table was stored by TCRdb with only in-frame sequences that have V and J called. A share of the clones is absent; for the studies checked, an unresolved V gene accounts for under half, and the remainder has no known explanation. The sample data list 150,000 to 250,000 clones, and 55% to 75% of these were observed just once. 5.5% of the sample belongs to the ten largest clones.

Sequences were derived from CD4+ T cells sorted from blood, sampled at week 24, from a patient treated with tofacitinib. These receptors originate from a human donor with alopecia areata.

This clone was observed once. The CDR3: CASSQDRTAAGTDTQYF. The CDR3, as DNA: TGCGCCAGCAGCCAAGATCGGACGGCGGCGGGGACAGATACGCAGTATTTT. This rearrangement joins TRBV4-3 to TRBJ2-3; the D gene is possibly TRBD2 (6 bases). Germline V CDR1 and CDR2: LGHNA, YSLEER. The V end was cut by 0 bases, the J end by 3 bases, with 16 bases between. The CDR3 covers 17 residues.

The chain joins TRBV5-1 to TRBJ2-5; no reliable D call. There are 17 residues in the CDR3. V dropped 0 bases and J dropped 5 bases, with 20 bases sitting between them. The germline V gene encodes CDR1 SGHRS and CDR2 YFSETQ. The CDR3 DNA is TGCGCCAGCAGCTTGGGGGTGTCAGTTGGATACGGCGAGACCCAGTACTTC. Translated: CASSLGVSVGYGETQYF.

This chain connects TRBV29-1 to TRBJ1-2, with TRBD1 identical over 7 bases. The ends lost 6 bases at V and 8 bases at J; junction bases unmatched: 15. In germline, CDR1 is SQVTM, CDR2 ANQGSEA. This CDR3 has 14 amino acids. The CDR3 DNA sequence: TGCAGCGTGACACCAGGGGGAGTACAAGGGGGCTACACCTTC. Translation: CSVTPGGVQGGYTF.

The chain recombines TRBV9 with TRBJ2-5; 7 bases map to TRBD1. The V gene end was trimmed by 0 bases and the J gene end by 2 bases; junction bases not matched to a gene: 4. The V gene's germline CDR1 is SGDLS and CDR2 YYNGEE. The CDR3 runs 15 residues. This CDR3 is CASSVVGTEQETQYF. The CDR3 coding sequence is TGTGCCAGCAGCGTAGTCGGGACAGAACAAGAGACCCAGTACTTC.

CDR3 sequence: CSVERGARNNEQFF. The CDR3 DNA reads as TGCAGCGTTGAACGGGGGGCACGGAACAATGAGCAGTTCTTC. V is TRBV29-1 and J is TRBJ2-1; a weak D match, TRBD2 (7 bases). Trimming took off 2 bases at V and 5 bases at J, with 13 bases between the two ends. The CDR3 runs to 14 residues. Germline CDR1 reads SQVTM; CDR2 reads ANQGSEA.

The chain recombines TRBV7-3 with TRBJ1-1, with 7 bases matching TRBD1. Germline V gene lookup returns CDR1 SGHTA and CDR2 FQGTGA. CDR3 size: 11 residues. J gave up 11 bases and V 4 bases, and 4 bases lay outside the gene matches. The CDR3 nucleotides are TGTGCCAGCAGCTCCGGACAGGTGGCTTTCTTT. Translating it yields CASSSGQVAFF.

DNA for the CDR3: TGTGCCAGCAGAAGGGGACCGAACACTGAAGCTTTCTTT. This translates into CASRRGPNTEAFF. The chain couples TRBV28 to TRBJ1-1; tentative D call: TRBD1 (5 bases). V was clipped by 6 bases and J by 1 base, with 9 bases between them. The CDR3 length is 13 residues. CDR1 MDHEN and CDR2 SYDVKM come from the germline V gene. The full variable domain, in which reference TRBV28 and TRBJ1-1 provide the parts outside the CDR3, is DVKVTQSSRYLVKRTGEKVFLECVQDMDHENMFWYRQDPGLGLRLIYFSYDVKMKEKGDIPEGYSVSREKKERFSLILESASTNQTSMYLCASRRGPNTEAFFGQGTRLTVV.

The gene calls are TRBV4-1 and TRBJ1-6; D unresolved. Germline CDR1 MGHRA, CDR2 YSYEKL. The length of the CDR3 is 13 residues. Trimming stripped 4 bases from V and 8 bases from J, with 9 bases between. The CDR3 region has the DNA TGCGCCAGCAGCCTTCTAGAGGATTCACCCCTCCACTTT. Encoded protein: CASSLLEDSPLHF.

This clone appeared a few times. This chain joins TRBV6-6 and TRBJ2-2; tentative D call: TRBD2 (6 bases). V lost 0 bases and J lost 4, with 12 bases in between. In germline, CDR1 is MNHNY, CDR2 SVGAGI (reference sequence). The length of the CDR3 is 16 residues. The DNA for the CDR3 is TGTGCCAGCAGTTACTCTCAAACTAGCCCCACCGGGGAGCTGTTTTTT. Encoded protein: CASSYSQTSPTGELFF.

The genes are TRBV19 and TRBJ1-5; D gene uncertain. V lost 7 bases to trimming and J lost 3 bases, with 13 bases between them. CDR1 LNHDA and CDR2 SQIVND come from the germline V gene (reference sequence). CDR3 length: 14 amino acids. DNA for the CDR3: TGTGCCAGTACCCGGACGGAGACCAATCAGCCCCAGCATTTT. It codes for CASTRTETNQPQHF.

CDR3 nucleotide sequence: TGTGCCAGCTCACCAATCCAGGGACCAGGGACAGATACGCAGTATTTT. It is translated as CASSPIQGPGTDTQYF. This chain links TRBV18 with TRBJ2-3; perhaps D is TRBD1 or TRBD2 (5 bases each). CDR1 KGHSH and CDR2 LQKENI come from the germline V gene. Trimming took 2 bases from V and 3 from J, leaving 15 bases between them. The CDR3 extends over 16 amino acids.

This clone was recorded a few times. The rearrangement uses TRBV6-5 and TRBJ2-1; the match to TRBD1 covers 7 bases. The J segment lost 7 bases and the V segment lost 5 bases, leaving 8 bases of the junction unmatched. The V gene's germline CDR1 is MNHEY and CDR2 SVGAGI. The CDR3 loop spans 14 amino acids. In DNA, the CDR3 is TGTGCCAGCAGTGCACGGGACAGTTTGAATGAGCAGTTCTTC. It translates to CASSARDSLNEQFF.

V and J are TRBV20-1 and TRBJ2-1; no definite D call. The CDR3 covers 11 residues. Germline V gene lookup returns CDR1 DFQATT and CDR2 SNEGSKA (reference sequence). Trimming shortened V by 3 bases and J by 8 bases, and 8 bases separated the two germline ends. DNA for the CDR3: TGCAGTGCTAGCCGGCACGATGAGCAGTTCTTC. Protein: CSASRHDEQFF.